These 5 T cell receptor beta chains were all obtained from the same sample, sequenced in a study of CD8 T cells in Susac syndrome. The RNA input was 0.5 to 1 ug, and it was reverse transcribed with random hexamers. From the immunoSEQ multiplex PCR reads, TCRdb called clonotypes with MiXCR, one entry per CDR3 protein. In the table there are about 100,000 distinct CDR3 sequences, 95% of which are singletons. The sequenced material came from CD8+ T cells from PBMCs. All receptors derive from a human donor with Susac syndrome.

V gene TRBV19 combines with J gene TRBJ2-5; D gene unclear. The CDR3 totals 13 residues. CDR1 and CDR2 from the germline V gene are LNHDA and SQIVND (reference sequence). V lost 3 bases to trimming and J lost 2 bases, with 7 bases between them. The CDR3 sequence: CASSMGFQETQYF. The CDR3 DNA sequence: TGTGCCAGTAGTATGGGGTTTCAAGAGACCCAGTACTTC.

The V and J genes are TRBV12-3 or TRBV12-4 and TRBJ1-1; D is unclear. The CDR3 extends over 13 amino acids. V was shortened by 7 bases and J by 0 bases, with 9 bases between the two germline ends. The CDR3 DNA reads TGTGCCAGCATTTCGACCGTGAACACTGAAGCTTTCTTT. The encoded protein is CASISTVNTEAFF.

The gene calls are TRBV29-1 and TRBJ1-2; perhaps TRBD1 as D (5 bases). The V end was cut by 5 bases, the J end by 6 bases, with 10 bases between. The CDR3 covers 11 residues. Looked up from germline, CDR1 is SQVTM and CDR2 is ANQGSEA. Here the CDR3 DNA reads TGCAGCGTTATAATCAGGGATGGCTACACCTTC. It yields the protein CSVIIRDGYTF.

Here the CDR3 DNA reads TGCGCCAGCAGCCGTTTCGGGGCCCCTACCTACGAGCAGTACTTC. This translates into CASSRFGAPTYEQYF. The chain has TRBV5-1 and TRBJ2-7; perhaps D is TRBD1 or TRBD2 (5 bases each). Trimming cost V 4 bases and J 2 bases, with 16 bases left between them. Germline V gives CDR1 SGHRS, CDR2 YFSETQ. This CDR3 region has 15 residues.

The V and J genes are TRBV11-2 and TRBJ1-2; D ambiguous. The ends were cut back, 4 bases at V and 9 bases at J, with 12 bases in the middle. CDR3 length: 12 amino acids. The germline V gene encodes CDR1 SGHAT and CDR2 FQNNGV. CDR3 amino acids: CASSSADGSYTF. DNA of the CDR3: TGTGCCAGCAGCTCAGCTGACGGAAGCTACACCTTC.